Listed below are T cell receptor beta chains from one sample, sequenced in a study of OX40 agonist ivuxolimab in advanced cancers. TCRdb's copy holds only in-frame clones and misses some; the assay was immunoSEQ multiplex PCR. The repertoire holds 40,000 to 45,000 clones, with 86% as singletons. Sequencing used CD4+ or CD8+ T cells sorted from blood, obtained in a trial of the OX40 agonist ivuxolimab. These receptors were taken from an adult with an advanced solid tumor such as melanoma, head and neck, liver or kidney cancer. CDR3s include the opening cysteine and the closing phenylalanine or tryptophan. D genes are given only for firm matches. The size field is filled for only some rows; it gives once, few, many or a size class.

size	V	J	D	DNA	CDR3
.	TRBV4-1	TRBJ1-2	TRBD1	TGCGCCAGCAGCCCCGGGACAGGGGGCTATGGCTACACCTTC	CASSPGTGGYGYTF
.	TRBV9	TRBJ1-2	.	TGTGCCAGCCGGGACGGATCACCTAACTATGGCTACACCTTC	CASRDGSPNYGYTF
.	TRBV13	TRBJ1-3	.	TGTGCCAGCAGCTTAGACGAGGGCCTCTCTGGAAACACCATATATTTT	CASSLDEGLSGNTIYF
.	TRBV6-5	TRBJ1-5	.	TGTGCCAGCAGCCCCGTGAGGGGTAGCAATCAGCCCCAGCATTTT	CASSPVRGSNQPQHF
.	TRBV16	TRBJ2-1	.	TGTGCCAGCAGCCAATCGGGGGCGGGTATGGTGCAGTTCTTC	CASSQSGAGMVQFF
.	TRBV29-1	TRBJ2-7	.	TGCAGCGTTGATACAGGCAGCTCCTACGAGCAGTACTTC	CSVDTGSSYEQYF
.	TRBV30	TRBJ1-4	.	TGTGCCTGGACTTGGGGGGCCGGAGAAAAACTGTTTTTT	CAWTWGAGEKLFF
.	TRBV27	TRBJ2-1	TRBD2	TGTGCCAGCAGGGTAGGACTAGCGGCAAATGAGCAGTTCTTC	CASRVGLAANEQFF
.	TRBV7-9	TRBJ2-5	.	TGTGCCAGCAGCCCCCCAGGGACGCGGGAGACCCAGTACTTC	CASSPPGTRETQYF
.	TRBV7-2	TRBJ2-3	TRBD2	TGTGCCAGCAGCTTTAGCGGGGGGTACGATACGCAGTATTTT	CASSFSGGYDTQYF
.	TRBV4-3	TRBJ2-3	TRBD2	TGCGCCAGCAGCCAAGTTCGGGGGGTGGCAGATACGCAGTATTTT	CASSQVRGVADTQYF
.	TRBV15	TRBJ2-1	.	TGTGCCACCAGCAGAGATTATGAGCAGTTCTTC	CATSRDYEQFF
.	TRBV29-1	TRBJ2-1	TRBD2	TGCAGCGTTGAGGGGCTAGCGGACGACAATGAGCAGTTCTTC	CSVEGLADDNEQFF
.	TRBV7-9	TRBJ1-2	.	TGTGCCAGCAGCTCACTGGAATATGGCTACACCTTC	CASSSLEYGYTF
.	TRBV9	TRBJ2-7	.	TGTGCCAGCAGCCCCGGACAATCCTACGAGCAGTACTTC	CASSPGQSYEQYF
.	TRBV7-7	TRBJ1-2	.	TGTGCTAGCAGCCCCCAGACAGCGCGTGGATATGGCTACACCTTC	CASSPQTARGYGYTF
.	TRBV28	TRBJ2-1	.	TGTGCCAGCAGTGAGGCCGAGCAGTTCTTC	CASSEAEQFF
.	TRBV11-1	TRBJ2-2	.	TGTGCCAGCAGCCATCGGACTGGAGCAACCGGGGAGCTGTTTTTT	CASSHRTGATGELFF
few	TRBV4-1	TRBJ2-7	.	TGCGCCAGCAGCCAAGAGTGGGGCAGTAGCAACGAGCAGTACTTC	CASSQEWGSSNEQYF
.	TRBV11-2	TRBJ2-1	TRBD1	TGTGCCAGCAGCCCCGGGACAGTATCCTTCGGGCAGTTCTTC	CASSPGTVSFGQFF
.	TRBV6-5	TRBJ2-5	TRBD1	TGTGCCAGCAGTTACCTTAGACAGGGGGCGATGGAGACCCAGTACTTC	CASSYLRQGAMETQYF
.	TRBV30	TRBJ2-1	.	TGTGCCTGGGGGCGGGGGCCCCGCAATGAGCAGTTCTTC	CAWGRGPRNEQFF
once	TRBV6-6	TRBJ2-7	.	TGTGCCAGCAGCCACGGGAGCTCCTACGAGCAGTACTTC	CASSHGSSYEQYF
.	TRBV7-9	TRBJ2-1	.	TGTGCCAGCAGCTTTGGGGGGGGCCCCTACAATGAGCAGTTCTTC	CASSFGGGPYNEQFF
.	TRBV7-6	TRBJ2-1	.	TGTGCCAGCAGCCCGGGACCGAAGGGGACCTACAATGAGCAGTTCTTC	CASSPGPKGTYNEQFF
few	TRBV7-8	TRBJ2-7	.	TGTGCCAGCAGCTTAGCGAGGCCGAACTACGAGCAGTACTTC	CASSLARPNYEQYF
.	TRBV7-9	TRBJ2-1	.	TGTGCCAGCAGCTTAGGAGCCTACAATGAGCAGTTCTTC	CASSLGAYNEQFF
.	TRBV30	TRBJ2-7	.	TGTGCCTGGAGCCAGGAGTACGAGCAGTACTTC	CAWSQEYEQYF
.	TRBV9	TRBJ2-7	TRBD2	TGTGCCAGCAGCGTAGGGGGCAGCGGGAGTTCCTACGAGCAGTACTTC	CASSVGGSGSSYEQYF
.	TRBV7-2	TRBJ1-2	.	TGTGCCAGCAGCTTAGCGTCAGACAGGATTCTCTATGGCTACACCTTC	CASSLASDRILYGYTF
.	TRBV2	TRBJ1-5	TRBD1	TGTGCCAGCAGTGGCACGGGACAGAAGGGGCAGCCCCAGCATTTT	CASSGTGQKGQPQHF
.	TRBV2	TRBJ1-6	.	TGTGCCAGCAGTGATTTCGGGGAGTATAATTCGCCCCTCCACTTT	CASSDFGEYNSPLHF
.	TRBV9	TRBJ2-3	TRBD2	TGTGCCAGCAACGACCCTGACGGACTAGCACAAGATACGCAGTATTTT	CASNDPDGLAQDTQYF
.	TRBV4-3	TRBJ2-7	.	TGCGCCAGCAGCCAGGCCGAAGGGCCTGCCGCCTACGAGCAGTACTTC	CASSQAEGPAAYEQYF
.	TRBV6-5	TRBJ1-1	.	TGTGCCAGCCCCCCTGGGGGGCCCGGGACAACTGAAGCTTTCTTT	CASPPGGPGTTEAFF
.	TRBV27	TRBJ2-1	TRBD1	TGTGCCAGCAGCCGTGGGACAGGGGGGTTCGATGAGCAGTTCTTC	CASSRGTGGFDEQFF
.	TRBV6-5	TRBJ2-5	.	TGTGCCAGCAAACTGGGTCTAAAGGAGACCCAGTACTTC	CASKLGLKETQYF
.	TRBV28	TRBJ1-3	.	TGTGCCAGCAGTCCAGTTGGAAGCTCTGGAAACACCATATATTTT	CASSPVGSSGNTIYF
.	TRBV27	TRBJ2-1	TRBD2	TGTGCCAGCAGTGTGGGACTATCCTCCTACAATGAGCAGTTCTTC	CASSVGLSSYNEQFF
.	TRBV9	TRBJ2-1	.	TGTGCCAGCAGCGTAGCAGCGGTTTCCTACAATGAGCAGTTCTTC	CASSVAAVSYNEQFF
.	TRBV28	TRBJ2-3	.	TGTGCCAGCAGTGCAACTCTCGGTACGCAGTATTTT	CASSATLGTQYF